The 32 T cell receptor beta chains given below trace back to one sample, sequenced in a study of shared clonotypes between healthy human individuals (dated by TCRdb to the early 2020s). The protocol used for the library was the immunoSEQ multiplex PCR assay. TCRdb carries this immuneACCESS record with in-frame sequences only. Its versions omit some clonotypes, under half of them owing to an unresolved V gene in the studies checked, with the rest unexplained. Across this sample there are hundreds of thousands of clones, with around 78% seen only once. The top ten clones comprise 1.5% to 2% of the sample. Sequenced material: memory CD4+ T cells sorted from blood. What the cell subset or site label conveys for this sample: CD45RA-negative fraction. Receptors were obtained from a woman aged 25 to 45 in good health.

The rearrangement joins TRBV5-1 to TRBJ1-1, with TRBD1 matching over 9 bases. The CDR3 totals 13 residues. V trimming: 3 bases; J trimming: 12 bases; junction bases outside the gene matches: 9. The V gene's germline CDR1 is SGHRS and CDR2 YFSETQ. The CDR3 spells CASSWYTGGEPFF. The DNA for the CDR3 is TGCGCCAGCAGCTGGTATACAGGGGGCGAGCCTTTCTTT.

The CDR3 loop reads CASSLYNRTKGDTQYF. In DNA form, the CDR3 reads TGTGCCAGCAGCTTATATAATCGGACGAAGGGAGATACGCAGTATTTT. The chain joins TRBV11-2 to TRBJ2-3; D is unresolved. Trimming removed 2 bases at V and 5 bases at J, with 17 bases between. Looked up from germline, CDR1 is SGHAT and CDR2 is FQNNGV. CDR3 size: 16 residues.

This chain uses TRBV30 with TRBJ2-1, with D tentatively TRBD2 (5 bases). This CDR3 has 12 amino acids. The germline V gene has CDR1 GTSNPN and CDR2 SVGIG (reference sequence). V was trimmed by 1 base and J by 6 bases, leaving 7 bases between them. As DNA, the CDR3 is TGTGCCTGGAGTGGGACTTTCAATGAGCAGTTCTTC. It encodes CAWSGTFNEQFF.

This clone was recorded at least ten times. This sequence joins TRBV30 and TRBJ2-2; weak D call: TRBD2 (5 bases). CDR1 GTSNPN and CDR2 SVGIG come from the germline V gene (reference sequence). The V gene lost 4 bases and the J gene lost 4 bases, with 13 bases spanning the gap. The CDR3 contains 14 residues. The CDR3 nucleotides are TGTGCCTGGATGGCGGGTACCTCCACCGGGGAGCTGTTTTTT. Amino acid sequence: CAWMAGTSTGELFF.

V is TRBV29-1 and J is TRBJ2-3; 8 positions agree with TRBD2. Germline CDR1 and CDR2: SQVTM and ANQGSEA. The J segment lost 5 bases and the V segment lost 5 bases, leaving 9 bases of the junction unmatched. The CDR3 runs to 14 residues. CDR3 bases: TGCAGCGTTCTACTAGCGGCCCATAAAGATACGCAGTATTTT. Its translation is CSVLLAAHKDTQYF.

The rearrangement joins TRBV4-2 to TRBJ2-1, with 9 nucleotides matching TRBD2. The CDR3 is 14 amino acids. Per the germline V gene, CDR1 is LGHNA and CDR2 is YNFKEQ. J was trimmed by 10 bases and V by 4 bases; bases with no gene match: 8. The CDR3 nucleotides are TGTGCCAGCAGCCCCGGACTAGCGCGAAACGAGCAGTTCTTC. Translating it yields CASSPGLARNEQFF.

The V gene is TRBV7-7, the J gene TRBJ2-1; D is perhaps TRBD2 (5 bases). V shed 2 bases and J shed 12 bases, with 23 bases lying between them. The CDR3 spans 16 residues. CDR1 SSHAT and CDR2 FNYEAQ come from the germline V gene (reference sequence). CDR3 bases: TGTGCCAGCAGCTTATTGACGGGCCAAGACACCGGAGGGCAGTTCTTC. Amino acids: CASSLLTGQDTGGQFF.

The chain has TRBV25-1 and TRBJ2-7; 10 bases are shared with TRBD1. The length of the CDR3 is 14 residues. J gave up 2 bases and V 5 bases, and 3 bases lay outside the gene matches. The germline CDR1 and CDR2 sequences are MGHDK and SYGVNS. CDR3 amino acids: CASSPGQGAYEQYF. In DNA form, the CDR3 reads TGTGCCAGCAGTCCCGGACAGGGGGCCTACGAGCAGTACTTC.

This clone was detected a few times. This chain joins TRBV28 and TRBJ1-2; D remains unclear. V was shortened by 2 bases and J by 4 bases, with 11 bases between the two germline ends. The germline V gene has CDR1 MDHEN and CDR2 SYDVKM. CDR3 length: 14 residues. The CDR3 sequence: CASSLKIRAYGYTF. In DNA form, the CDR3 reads TGTGCCAGCAGTTTAAAAATCCGGGCCTATGGCTACACCTTC.

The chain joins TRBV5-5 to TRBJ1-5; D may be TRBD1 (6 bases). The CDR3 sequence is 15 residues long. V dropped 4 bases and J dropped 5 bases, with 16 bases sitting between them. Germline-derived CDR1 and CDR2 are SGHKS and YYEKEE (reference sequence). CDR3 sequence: CASSHGTKGDQPQHF. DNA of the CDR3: TGTGCCAGCAGCCACGGGACAAAGGGGGATCAGCCCCAGCATTTT.

The CDR3 sequence: CASSEAKVYRGGVTDTQYF. DNA for the CDR3: TGTGCCAGCAGTGAAGCCAAGGTGTATAGGGGTGGGGTCACAGATACGCAGTATTTT. The chain carries TRBV6-1 and TRBJ2-3, with D possibly TRBD1 on 5 matching bases. Germline V lookup: CDR1 MNHNS, CDR2 SASEGT. The CDR3 loop spans 19 amino acids. Trimming removed 0 bases at V and 2 bases at J, with 21 bases between.

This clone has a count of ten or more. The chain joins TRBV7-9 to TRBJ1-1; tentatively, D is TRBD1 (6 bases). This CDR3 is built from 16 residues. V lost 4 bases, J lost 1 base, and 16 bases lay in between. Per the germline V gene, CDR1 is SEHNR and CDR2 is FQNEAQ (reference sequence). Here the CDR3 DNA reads TGTGCCAGCAGCTCCTTTGGGAAAGGGGGGAACACTGAAGCTTTCTTT. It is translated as CASSSFGKGGNTEAFF.

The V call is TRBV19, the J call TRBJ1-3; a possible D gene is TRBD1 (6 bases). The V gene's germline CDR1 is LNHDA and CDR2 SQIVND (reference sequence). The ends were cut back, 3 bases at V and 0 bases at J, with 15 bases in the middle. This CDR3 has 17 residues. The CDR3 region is CASSMKLQGHSGNTIYF. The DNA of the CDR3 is TGTGCCAGTAGTATGAAACTACAGGGCCACTCTGGAAACACCATATATTTT.

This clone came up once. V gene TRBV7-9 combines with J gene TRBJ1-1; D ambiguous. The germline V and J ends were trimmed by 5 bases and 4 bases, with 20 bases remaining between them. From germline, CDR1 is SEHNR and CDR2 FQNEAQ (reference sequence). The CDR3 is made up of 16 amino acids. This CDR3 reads CASSQSEVGRSTEAFF. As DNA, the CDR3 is TGTGCCAGCAGCCAGTCCGAGGTAGGGCGGTCCACTGAAGCTTTCTTT. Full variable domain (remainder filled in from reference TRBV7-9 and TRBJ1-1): DTGVSQNPRHKITKRGQNVTFRCDPISEHNRLYWYRQTLGQGPEFLTYFQNEAQLEKSRLLSDRFSAERPKGSFSTLEIQRTEQGDSAMYLCASSQSEVGRSTEAFFGQGTRLTVV.

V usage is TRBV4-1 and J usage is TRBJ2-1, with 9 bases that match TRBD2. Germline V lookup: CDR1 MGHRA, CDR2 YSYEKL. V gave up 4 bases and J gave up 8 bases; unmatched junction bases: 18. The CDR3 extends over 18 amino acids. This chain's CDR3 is CASSRARLAAVVGDEQFF. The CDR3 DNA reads TGCGCCAGCAGCCGAGCCCGACTAGCGGCTGTGGTAGGCGATGAGCAGTTCTTC.

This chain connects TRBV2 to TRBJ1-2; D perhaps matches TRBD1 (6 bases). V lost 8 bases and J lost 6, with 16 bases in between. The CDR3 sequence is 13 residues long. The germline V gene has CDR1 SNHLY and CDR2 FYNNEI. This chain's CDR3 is CASRYTGSNGYTF. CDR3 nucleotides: TGTGCCAGCCGATACACAGGGAGTAATGGCTACACCTTC.

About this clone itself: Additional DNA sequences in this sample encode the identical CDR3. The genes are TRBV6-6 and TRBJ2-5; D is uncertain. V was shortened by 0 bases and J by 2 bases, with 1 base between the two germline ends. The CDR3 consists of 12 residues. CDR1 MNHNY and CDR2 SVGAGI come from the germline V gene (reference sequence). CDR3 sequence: CASSYSQETQYF. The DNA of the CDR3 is TGTGCCAGCAGTTACTCTCAAGAGACCCAGTACTTC.

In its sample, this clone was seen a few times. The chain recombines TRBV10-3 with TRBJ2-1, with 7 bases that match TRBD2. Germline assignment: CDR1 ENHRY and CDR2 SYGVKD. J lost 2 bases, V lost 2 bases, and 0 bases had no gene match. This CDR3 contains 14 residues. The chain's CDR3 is CAISEGTTYNEQFF. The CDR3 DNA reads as TGTGCCATCAGTGAGGGGACTACCTACAATGAGCAGTTCTTC.

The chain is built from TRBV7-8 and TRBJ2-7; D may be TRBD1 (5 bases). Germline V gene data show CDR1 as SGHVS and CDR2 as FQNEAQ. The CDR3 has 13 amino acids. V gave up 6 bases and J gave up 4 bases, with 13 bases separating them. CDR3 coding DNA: TGTGCCAGCAGGAACCTAGGGGTTTACGAGCAGTACTTC. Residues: CASRNLGVYEQYF.

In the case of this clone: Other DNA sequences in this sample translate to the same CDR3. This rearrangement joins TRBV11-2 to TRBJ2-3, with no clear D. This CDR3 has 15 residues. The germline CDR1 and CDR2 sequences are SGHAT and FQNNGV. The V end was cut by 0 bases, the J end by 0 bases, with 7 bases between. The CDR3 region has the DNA TGTGCCAGCAGCTTAGATCGGGCAAGCACAGATACGCAGTATTTT. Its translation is CASSLDRASTDTQYF. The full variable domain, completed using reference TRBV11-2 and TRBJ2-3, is EAGVAQSPRYKIIEKRQSVAFWCNPISGHATLYWYQQILGQGPKLLIQFQNNGVVDDSQLPKDRFSAERLKGVDSTLKIQPAKLEDSAVYLCASSLDRASTDTQYFGPGTRLTVL.

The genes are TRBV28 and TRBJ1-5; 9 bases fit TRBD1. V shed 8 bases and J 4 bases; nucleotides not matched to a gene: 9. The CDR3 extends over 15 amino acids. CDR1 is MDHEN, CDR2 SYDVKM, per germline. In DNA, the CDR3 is TGTGCCAGCCGTAACACCGGGACAGGGAATCAGCCCCAGCATTTT. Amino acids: CASRNTGTGNQPQHF.

The CDR3: CATWAQGASYEQYF. In DNA form, the CDR3 reads TGTGCCACCTGGGCGCAGGGGGCCTCCTACGAGCAGTACTTC. The V and J genes are TRBV28 and TRBJ2-7; 8 bases are a match to TRBD1. This CDR3 is built from 14 residues. Germline V lookup: CDR1 MDHEN, CDR2 SYDVKM. Trimming took 10 bases from V and 0 from J; bases not matched to a gene: 8.

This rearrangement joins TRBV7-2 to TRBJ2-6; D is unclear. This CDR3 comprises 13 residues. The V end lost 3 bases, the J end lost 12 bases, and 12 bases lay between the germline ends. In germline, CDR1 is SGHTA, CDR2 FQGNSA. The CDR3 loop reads CASSLGFGRVLTF. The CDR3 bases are TGTGCCAGCAGCTTGGGTTTTGGCCGCGTCCTGACTTTC.

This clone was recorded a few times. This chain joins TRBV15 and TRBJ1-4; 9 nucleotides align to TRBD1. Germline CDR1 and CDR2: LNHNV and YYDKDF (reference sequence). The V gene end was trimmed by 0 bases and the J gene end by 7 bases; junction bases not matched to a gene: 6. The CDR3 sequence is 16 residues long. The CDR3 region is CATSRDSGQGSEKLFF. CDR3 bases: TGTGCCACCAGCAGAGATTCGGGACAGGGCTCTGAAAAACTGTTTTTT.

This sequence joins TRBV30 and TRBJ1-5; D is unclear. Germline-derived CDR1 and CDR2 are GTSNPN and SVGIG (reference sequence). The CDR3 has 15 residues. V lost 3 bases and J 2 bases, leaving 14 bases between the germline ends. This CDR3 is CAWRRAGSGNQPQHF. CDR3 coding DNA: TGTGCCTGGAGGCGGGCGGGATCGGGCAATCAGCCCCAGCATTTT.

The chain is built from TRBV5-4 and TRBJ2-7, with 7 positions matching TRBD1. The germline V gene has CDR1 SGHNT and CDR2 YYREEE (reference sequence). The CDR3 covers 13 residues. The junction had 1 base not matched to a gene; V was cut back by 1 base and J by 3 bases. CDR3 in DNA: TGTGCCAGCAGCTTGCGGGACAGCTACGAGCAGTACTTC. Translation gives CASSLRDSYEQYF.

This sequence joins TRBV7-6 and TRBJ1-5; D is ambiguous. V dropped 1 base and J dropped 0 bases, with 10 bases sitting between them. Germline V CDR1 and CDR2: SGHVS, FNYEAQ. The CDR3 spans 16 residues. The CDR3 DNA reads TGTGCCAGCAGCTTAGGTGGAGGTAATAGCAATCAGCCCCAGCATTTT. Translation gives CASSLGGGNSNQPQHF.

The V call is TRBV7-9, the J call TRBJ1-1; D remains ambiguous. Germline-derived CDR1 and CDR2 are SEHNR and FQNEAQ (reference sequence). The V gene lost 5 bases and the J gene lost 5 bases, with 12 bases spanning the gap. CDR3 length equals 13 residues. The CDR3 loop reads CASSNIEETEAFF. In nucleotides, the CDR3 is TGTGCCAGCAGCAACATAGAAGAAACTGAAGCTTTCTTT. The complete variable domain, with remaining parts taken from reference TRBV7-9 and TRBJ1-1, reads DTGVSQNPRHKITKRGQNVTFRCDPISEHNRLYWYRQTLGQGPEFLTYFQNEAQLEKSRLLSDRFSAERPKGSFSTLEIQRTEQGDSAMYLCASSNIEETEAFFGQGTRLTVV.

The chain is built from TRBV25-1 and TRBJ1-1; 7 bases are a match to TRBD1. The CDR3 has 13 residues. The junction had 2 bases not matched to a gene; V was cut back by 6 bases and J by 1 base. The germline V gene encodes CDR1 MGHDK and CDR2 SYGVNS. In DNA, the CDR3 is TGTGCCAGCAGGGACAGGAGGAACACTGAAGCTTTCTTT. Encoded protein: CASRDRRNTEAFF.

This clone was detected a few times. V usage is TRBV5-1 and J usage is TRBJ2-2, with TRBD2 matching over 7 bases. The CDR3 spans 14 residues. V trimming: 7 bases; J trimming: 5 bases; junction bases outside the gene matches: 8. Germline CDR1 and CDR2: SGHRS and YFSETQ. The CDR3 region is CASESLAGTGELFF. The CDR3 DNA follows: TGCGCCAGCGAAAGTTTAGCGGGTACCGGGGAGCTGTTTTTT.

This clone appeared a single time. DNA for the CDR3: TGTGCCAGCAGTCCTTTTGGGTACGAGCAGTACTTC. Translating gives CASSPFGYEQYF. The V and J genes are TRBV28 and TRBJ2-7; the D is unclear. Deletions cut 5 bases from V and 4 bases from J, with 9 bases between. The CDR3 is 12 amino acids. Germline CDR1 reads MDHEN; CDR2 reads SYDVKM.

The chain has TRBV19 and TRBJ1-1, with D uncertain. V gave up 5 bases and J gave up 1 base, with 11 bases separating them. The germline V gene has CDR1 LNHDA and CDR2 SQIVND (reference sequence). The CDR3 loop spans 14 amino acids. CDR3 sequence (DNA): TGTGCCAGTAGTTCATATCGCGGGAACACTGAAGCTTTCTTT. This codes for CASSSYRGNTEAFF.